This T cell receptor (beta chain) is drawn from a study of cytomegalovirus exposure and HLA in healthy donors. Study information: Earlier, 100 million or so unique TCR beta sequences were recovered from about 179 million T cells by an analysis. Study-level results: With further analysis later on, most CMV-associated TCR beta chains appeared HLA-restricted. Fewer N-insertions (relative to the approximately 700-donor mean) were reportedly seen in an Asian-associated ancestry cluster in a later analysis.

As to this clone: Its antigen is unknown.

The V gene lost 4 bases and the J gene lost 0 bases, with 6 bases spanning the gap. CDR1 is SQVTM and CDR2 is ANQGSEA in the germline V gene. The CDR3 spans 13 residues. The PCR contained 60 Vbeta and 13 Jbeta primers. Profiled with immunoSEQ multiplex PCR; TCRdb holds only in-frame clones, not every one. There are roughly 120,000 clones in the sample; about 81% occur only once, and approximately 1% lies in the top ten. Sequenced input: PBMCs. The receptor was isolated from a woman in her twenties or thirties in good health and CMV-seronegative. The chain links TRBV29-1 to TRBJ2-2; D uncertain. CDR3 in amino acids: CSVARSNTGELFF. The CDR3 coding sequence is TGCAGCGTTGCCAGATCGAACACCGGGGAGCTGTTTTTT.